Below, 5 T cell receptor beta chains from the same sample are listed, as sequenced in a study of T cell responses to AZD1222 COVID-19 vaccine. This table comes from immunoSEQ multiplex PCR, and its TCRdb copy is limited to in-frame clones, with some not included. The sample carries approximately 94,000 clones, around 90% recorded once. The sample was peripheral blood, taken on day 0 of AZD1222 vaccination. The receptors come from an adult in good health.

The V call is TRBV19, the J call TRBJ1-2, with TRBD1 matching 7 bases. Germline lookup yields CDR1 LNHDA and CDR2 SQIVND (reference sequence). This CDR3 region has 12 residues. With 4 bases clipped from V and 8 bases from J, the junction kept 4 bases outside the gene matches. CDR3 nucleotide sequence: TGTGCCAGTAGTACCGGGACAGAGGGCTACACCTTC. Translation: CASSTGTEGYTF.

As to this clone: The final CDR3 position lacks the conserved phenylalanine or tryptophan, pointing to a likely read error. No DNA is shown, since the ends of the CDR3 on it are uncertain; the CDR3 is the one TCRdb lists. This chain links TRBV7-2 with TRBJ2-7; the DNA was not compared with TRBD2, the D call given in the table. Germline V lookup: CDR1 SGHTA, CDR2 FQGNSA. The CDR3 contains 13 residues when both ends are counted. The CDR3 protein is CASSLDLSLRGYH.

The chain couples TRBV18 to TRBJ1-3; D is undetermined. This CDR3 has 15 amino acids. Trimming shortened V by 6 bases and J by 0 bases, and 12 bases separated the two germline ends. CDR1 KGHSH and CDR2 LQKENI come from the germline V gene. CDR3 region: CASSPPVGSGNTIYF. The DNA of the CDR3 is TGTGCCAGCTCTCCGCCGGTAGGCTCTGGAAACACCATATATTTT.

The chain uses TRBV5-1 and TRBJ1-1, with D maybe TRBD1 (5 bases). The germline V gene has CDR1 SGHRS and CDR2 YFSETQ. Trimming left V 0 bases short and J 4 bases short, with 13 bases between. The CDR3 sequence is 15 residues long. CDR3 loop: CASSLDPGRVTEAFF. As DNA, the CDR3 is TGCGCCAGCAGCTTGGATCCAGGGCGGGTCACTGAAGCTTTCTTT.

This clone occurred a few times. This chain connects TRBV2 to TRBJ1-6; D perhaps matches TRBD1 (6 bases). The ends were cut back, 6 bases at V and 8 bases at J, with 14 bases in the middle. Germline-derived CDR1 and CDR2 are SNHLY and FYNNEI. The CDR3 extends over 14 amino acids. Written as DNA, the CDR3 is TGTGCCAGCAGGCGACAGGTCCGGGATTCACCCCTCCACTTT. Amino acids: CASRRQVRDSPLHF. The full variable domain, completed using reference TRBV2 and TRBJ1-6, is EPEVTQTPSHQVTQMGQEVILRCVPISNHLYFYWYRQILGQKVEFLVSFYNNEISEKSEIFDDQFSVERPDGSNFTLKIRSTKLEDSAMYFCASRRQVRDSPLHFGNGTRLTVT.